This T cell receptor beta chain was recorded in a study of neurological immune-mediated disorders. Findings and limits, study-wide: Patients with HTLV-1-associated myelopathy had the highest level of TCR clonal expansion, whereas patients with multiple sclerosis had the lowest level, falling beneath the level found in healthy controls.

This clonotype has ten or more counts. Its antigen is not known. The CDR3 totals 18 residues. Germline V gives CDR1 SGHVS, CDR2 FQNEAQ. V was pared by 4 bases and J by 0 bases, with 16 bases between. Each CDR3 protein gets one entry after TCRdb re-called the 5' RACE reads with MiXCR. The sample records 55,000 or so distinct CDR3 sequences, roughly 4.4% being singletons. 2 million PBMCs stored at -80 C were the source of the unsorted libraries. V is TRBV7-8 and J is TRBJ2-6; D remains ambiguous. The sequencing sample was made of PBMCs. This clonotype originated in a man aged 45 to 65 with multiple sclerosis. The CDR3 DNA follows: TGTGCCAGCAGCTCCCGACCGGGCCGAGACTCTGGGGCCAACGTCCTGACTTTC. It specifies CASSSRPGRDSGANVLTF.